A single sample gave rise to the 2 T cell receptor beta chains below, sequenced in a study of T cells in women clearing cervical HPV infection. The data were produced by immunoSEQ multiplex PCR, yet TCRdb's version contains in-frame clones alone and is incomplete. The sample has some 20,000 clones, and its top ten clones hold around 14%. The sequencing sample was made of blood buffy coat. The receptors here all came from a woman between 18 and 69 years old with a cervical HPV16 infection that either progressed to CIN3+ or cleared (not recorded which).

On this clone itself: The CDR3 end falls 3 residues outside the read, so it is completed with the germline J gene. The gene calls are TRBV2 and TRBJ1-1; D is ambiguous. CDR3 length: 12 amino acids. CDR1 SNHLY and CDR2 FYNNEI come from the germline V gene. The part of the CDR3 DNA that was read is TGTGCCAGCAGTGAAGGTCGACTAAGA. Protein sequence: CASSEGRLR. The whole CDR3 reads CASSEGRLRAFF.

CDR3 loop: CSARGLAGDKGSAKNIQYF. The DNA read from the CDR3 is TGCAGTGCTAGGGGACTAGCGGGAGATAAGGGGTCAGCCAAAAACATT. The chain couples TRBV20-1 to TRBJ2-4; the match to TRBD2 covers 14 bases. The read comes to an end 3 residues before the CDR3 does, leaving the germline J gene to fill in the end. Germline CDR1 and CDR2: DFQATT and SNEGSKA (reference sequence). The trim removed 3 bases at V and 0 bases at J, leaving 10 bases unmatched. This CDR3 has 19 amino acids.